The sequence of this T cell receptor (beta chain) was determined in a study of shared clonotypes between healthy human individuals. The CDR3 loop spans 16 amino acids. The ends lost 7 bases at V and 8 bases at J; junction bases unmatched: 17. Germline CDR1 reads MDHEN; CDR2 reads SYDVKM. Sequenced by immunoSEQ multiplex PCR; TCRdb stores in-frame clones only, minus some. The sample contains under 1,100,000 clones, roughly 75% of which appear only once. The sample was memory CD4+ T cells sorted from blood. Sample subset: CD45RA-negative fraction. The chain uses TRBV28 and TRBJ1-2; 9 bases match TRBD1. The TCR sequence derives from a man between 18 and 35 years old in good health. CDR3 loop: CASISVLGQGMKGYTF. The DNA of the CDR3 is TGTGCCAGCATTTCGGTTCTCGGACAGGGGATGAAGGGCTACACCTTC.